This TCR beta chain was identified during a study of vaccination and CD4 T cells after COVID-19. Study information: Convalescent donors: six male, four female; seven Caucasian, two Asian, one multiracial, two Hispanic. Three convalescent patients were sampled at day 14 and days 161 to 241 post-vaccination.

V was pared by 6 bases and J by 8 bases, with 6 bases of the junction left unmatched. Germline loops: CDR1 SEHNR, CDR2 FQNEAQ (reference sequence). The CDR3 length is 13 residues. TCRdb called the PCR reads again in MiXCR, with one record for every CDR3 protein. The sample includes about 31,000 distinct CDR3 sequences, approximately 49% of them seen just once. Specified time point: late sampling 161 to 241 days after vaccination in a few convalescent patients. This clonotype has more than one count but fewer than ten. The sequencing here drew on CD4+ T cells from blood, taken about 7 months after SARS-CoV-2 vaccination. This chain links TRBV7-9 with TRBJ1-2; the match to TRBD1 covers 10 bases. The sequence came from a human donor who had recovered from COVID-19. In DNA, the CDR3 is TGTGCCAGCAGGTCGGACAGGGGGGGAGGCTACACCTTC. Protein sequence: CASRSDRGGGYTF.